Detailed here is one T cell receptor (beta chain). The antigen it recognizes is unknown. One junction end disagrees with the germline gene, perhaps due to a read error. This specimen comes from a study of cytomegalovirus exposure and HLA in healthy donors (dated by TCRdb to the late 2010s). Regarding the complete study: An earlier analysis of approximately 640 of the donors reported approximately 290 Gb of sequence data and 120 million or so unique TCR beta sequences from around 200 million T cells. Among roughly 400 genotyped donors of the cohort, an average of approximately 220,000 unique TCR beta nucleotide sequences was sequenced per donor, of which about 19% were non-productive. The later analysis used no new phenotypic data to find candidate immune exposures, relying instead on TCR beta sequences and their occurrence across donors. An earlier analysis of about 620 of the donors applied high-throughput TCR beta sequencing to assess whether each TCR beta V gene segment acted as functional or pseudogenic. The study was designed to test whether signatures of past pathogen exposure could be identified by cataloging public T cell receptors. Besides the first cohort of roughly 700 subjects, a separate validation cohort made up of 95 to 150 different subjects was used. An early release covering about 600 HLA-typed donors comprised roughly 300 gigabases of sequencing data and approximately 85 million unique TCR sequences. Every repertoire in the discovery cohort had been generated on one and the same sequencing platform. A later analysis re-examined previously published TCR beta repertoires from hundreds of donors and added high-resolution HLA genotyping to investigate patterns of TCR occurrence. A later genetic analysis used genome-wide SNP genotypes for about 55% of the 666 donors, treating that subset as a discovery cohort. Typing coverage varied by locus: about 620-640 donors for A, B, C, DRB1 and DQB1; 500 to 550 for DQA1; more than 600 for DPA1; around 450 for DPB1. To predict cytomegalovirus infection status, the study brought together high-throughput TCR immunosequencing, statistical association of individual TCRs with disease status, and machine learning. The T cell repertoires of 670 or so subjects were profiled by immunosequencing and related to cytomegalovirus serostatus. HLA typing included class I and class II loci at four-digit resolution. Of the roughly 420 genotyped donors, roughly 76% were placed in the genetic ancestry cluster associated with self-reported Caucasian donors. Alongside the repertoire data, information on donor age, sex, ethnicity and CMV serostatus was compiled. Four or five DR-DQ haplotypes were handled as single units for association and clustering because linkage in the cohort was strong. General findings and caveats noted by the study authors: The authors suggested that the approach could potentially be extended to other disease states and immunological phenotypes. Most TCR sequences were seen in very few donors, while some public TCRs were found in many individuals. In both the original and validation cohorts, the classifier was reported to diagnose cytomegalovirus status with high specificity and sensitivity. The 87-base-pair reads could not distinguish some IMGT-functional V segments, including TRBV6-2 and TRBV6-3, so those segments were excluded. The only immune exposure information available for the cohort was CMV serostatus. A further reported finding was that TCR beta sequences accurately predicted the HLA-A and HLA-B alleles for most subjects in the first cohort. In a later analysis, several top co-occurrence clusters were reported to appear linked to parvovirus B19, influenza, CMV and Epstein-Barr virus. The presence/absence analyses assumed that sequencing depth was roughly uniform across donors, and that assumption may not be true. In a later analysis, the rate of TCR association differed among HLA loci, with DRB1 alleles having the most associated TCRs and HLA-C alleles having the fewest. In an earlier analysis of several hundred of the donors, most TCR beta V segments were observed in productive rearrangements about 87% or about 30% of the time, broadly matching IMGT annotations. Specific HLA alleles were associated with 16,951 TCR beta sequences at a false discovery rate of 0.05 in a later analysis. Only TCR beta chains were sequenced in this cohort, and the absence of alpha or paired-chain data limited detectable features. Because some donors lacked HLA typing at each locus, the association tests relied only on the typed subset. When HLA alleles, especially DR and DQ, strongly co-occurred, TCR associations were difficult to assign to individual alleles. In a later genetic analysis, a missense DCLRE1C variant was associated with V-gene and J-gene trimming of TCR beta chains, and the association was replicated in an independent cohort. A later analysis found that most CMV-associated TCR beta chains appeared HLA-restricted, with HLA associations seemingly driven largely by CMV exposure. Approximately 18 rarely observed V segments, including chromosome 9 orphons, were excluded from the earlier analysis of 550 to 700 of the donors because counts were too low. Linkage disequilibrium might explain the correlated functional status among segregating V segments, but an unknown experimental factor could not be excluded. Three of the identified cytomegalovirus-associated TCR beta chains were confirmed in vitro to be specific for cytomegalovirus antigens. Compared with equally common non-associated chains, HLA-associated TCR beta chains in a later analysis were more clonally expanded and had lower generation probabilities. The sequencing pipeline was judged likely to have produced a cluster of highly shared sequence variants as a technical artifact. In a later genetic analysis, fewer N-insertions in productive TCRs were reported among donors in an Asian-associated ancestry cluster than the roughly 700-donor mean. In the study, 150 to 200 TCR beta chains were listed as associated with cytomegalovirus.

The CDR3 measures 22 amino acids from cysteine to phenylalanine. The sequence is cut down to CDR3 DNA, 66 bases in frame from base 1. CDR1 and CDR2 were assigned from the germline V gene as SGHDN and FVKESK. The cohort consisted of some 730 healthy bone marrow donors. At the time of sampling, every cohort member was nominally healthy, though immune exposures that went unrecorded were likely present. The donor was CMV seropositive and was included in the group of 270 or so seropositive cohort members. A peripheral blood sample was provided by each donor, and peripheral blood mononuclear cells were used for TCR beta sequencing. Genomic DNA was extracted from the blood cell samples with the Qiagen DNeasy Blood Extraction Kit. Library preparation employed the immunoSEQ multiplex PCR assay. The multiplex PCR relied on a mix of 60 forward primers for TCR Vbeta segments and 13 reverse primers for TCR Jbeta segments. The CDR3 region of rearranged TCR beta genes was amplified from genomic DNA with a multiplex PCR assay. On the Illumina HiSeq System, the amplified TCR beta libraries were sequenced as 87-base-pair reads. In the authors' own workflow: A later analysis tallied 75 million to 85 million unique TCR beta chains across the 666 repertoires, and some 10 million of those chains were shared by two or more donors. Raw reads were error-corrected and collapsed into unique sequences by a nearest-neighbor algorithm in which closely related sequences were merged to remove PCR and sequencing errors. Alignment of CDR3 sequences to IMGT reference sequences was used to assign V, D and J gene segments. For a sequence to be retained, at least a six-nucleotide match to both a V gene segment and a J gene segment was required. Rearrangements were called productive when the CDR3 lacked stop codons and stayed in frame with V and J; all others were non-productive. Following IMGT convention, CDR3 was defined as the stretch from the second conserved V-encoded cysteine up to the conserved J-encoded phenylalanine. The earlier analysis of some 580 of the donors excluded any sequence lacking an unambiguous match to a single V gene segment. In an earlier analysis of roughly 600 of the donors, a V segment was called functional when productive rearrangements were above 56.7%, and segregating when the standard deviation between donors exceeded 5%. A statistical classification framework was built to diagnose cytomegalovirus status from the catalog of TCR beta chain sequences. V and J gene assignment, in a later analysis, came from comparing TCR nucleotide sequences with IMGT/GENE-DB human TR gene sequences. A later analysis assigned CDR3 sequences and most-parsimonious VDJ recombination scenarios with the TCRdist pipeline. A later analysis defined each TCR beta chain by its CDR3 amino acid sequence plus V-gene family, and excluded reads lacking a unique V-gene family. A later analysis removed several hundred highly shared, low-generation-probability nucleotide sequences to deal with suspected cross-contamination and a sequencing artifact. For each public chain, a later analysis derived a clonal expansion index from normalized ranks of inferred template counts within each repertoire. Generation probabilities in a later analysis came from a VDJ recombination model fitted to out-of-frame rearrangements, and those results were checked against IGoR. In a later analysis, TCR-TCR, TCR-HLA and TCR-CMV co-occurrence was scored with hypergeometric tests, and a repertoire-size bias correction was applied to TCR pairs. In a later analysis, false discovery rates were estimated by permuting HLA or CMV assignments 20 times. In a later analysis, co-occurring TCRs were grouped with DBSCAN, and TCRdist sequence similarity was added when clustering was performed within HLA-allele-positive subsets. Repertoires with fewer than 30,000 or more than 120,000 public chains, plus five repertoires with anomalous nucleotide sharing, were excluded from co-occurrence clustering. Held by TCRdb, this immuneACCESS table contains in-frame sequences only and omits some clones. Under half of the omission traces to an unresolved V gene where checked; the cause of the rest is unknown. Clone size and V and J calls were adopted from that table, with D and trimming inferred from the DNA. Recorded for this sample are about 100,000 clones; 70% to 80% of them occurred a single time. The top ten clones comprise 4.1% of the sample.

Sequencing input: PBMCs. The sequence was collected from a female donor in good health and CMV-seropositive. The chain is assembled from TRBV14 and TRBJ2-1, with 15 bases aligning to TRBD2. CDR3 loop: CASRQILFRTSGGVSSYNEQFF. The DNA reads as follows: TGTGCCAGCCGCCAGATATTATTCCGGACTAGCGGGGGGGTAAGCTCCTACAATGAGCAGTTCTTC.